These 17 T cell receptor beta chains came from one sample sequenced in a study of T-cell memory formation after mild COVID-19. In TCRdb, the 5' RACE reads were re-called with MiXCR into one record per CDR3 protein. The sample shows about 250,000 distinct CDR3 sequences, approximately 16% of them seen only once. The specimen was PBMCs or a T cell subset sorted from them (not recorded which). Source of these receptors: a man between 18 and 29 years old who had mild COVID-19 (a few samples of this study predate the infection). Cell type and time point are not known.

This clonotype has only a few counts. J is TRBJ2-1 and V is TRBV6-2 or TRBV6-3; a weak D match, TRBD1 (5 bases). Germline loops: CDR1 MNHEY, CDR2 SVGEGT. V dropped 7 bases and J dropped 3 bases, with 10 bases sitting between them. The CDR3 runs 13 residues. CDR3 region: CASTPRVYNEQFF. CDR3 DNA sequence: TGTGCCAGCACCCCCAGGGTCTACAATGAGCAGTTCTTC.

The CDR3 sequence is CASSRGLAGAGELFF. The CDR3 coding sequence is TGTGCCAGCAGCAGAGGGCTAGCGGGTGCCGGGGAGCTGTTTTTT. The chain couples TRBV7-2 to TRBJ2-2; 8 bases map to TRBD2. Trimming took 5 bases from V and 6 from J; bases not matched to a gene: 8. Germline CDR1 and CDR2: SGHTA and FQGNSA. The CDR3 consists of 15 residues.

This clonotype was picked up a small number of times. The chain couples TRBV18 to TRBJ1-3; tentatively, D is TRBD1 (5 bases). Germline V gene lookup returns CDR1 KGHSH and CDR2 LQKENI. Trimming stripped 2 bases from V and 0 bases from J, with 11 bases between. CDR3 length equals 16 residues. CDR3 in DNA: TGTGCCAGCTCACCAGACAGCTACTCCTCTGGAAACACCATATATTTT. Encoded protein: CASSPDSYSSGNTIYF.

The V and J genes are TRBV7-2 and TRBJ2-3; D is undetermined. CDR3 length equals 14 residues. V shed 7 bases and J shed 4 bases, with 15 bases lying between them. Germline loops: CDR1 SGHTA, CDR2 FQGNSA. The CDR3 loop is CASTTPHPPDTQYF. CDR3 sequence (DNA): TGTGCCAGCACCACCCCCCACCCTCCAGATACGCAGTATTTT.

The chain employs TRBV10-3 and TRBJ2-7, with a weak D call TRBD2 (6 bases). Looked up from germline, CDR1 is ENHRY and CDR2 is SYGVKD. Trimming stripped 8 bases from V and 0 bases from J, with 14 bases between. The CDR3 is made up of 14 amino acids. CDR3 nucleotides: TGTGCCATCTCCATCCGGGGGAGCTCCTACGAGCAGTACTTC. Residues: CAISIRGSSYEQYF.

This clonotype was detected a few times. CDR3 sequence: CASSQGQGNEQYF. CDR3 sequence (DNA): TGTGCCAGCAGCCAAGGACAGGGGAACGAGCAGTACTTC. This chain connects TRBV7-9 to TRBJ2-7; 9 nucleotides align to TRBD1. There are 13 residues in the CDR3. V shed 5 bases and J 5 bases; nucleotides not matched to a gene: 4. Germline CDR1 is SEHNR and CDR2 is FQNEAQ (reference sequence).

CDR3 in DNA: TGTGCCACCCTCAGCACACTAGCGGGAACAAACGGTGAGCAGTTCTTC. This encodes CATLSTLAGTNGEQFF. The V gene is TRBV10-3, the J gene TRBJ2-1; 10 positions match TRBD2. The length of the CDR3 is 16 residues. Germline CDR1 and CDR2: ENHRY and SYGVKD. V trimming: 10 bases; J trimming: 9 bases; junction bases outside the gene matches: 18.

The rearrangement links TRBV9 to TRBJ1-2, with 7 bases fitting TRBD1. The CDR3 sequence is 14 residues long. Germline V gene data show CDR1 as SGDLS and CDR2 as YYNGEE. With V trimmed by 4 bases and J by 4 bases, 7 bases remained unmatched. The CDR3 sequence: CASSRVGTAYGYTF. In DNA form, the CDR3 reads TGTGCCAGCAGCCGGGTAGGGACAGCCTATGGCTACACCTTC.

The gene calls are TRBV4-3 and TRBJ2-5, with D unclear. The CDR3 covers 15 residues. Germline CDR1 LGHNA, CDR2 YSLEER. V gave up 0 bases and J gave up 6 bases, with 14 bases separating them. In DNA form, the CDR3 reads TGCGCCAGCAGCCAAGAGCGATCACCAGCCCAGACCCAGTACTTC. Translation gives CASSQERSPAQTQYF.

V gene TRBV12-3 or TRBV12-4 combines with J gene TRBJ2-7; D is possibly TRBD1 (6 bases). The ends were cut back, 3 bases at V and 0 bases at J, with 12 bases in the middle. This CDR3 has 15 amino acids. CDR3 DNA: TGTGCCAGCAGTTTTGAGGGGGTAGGCTCCTACGAGCAGTACTTC. Translating gives CASSFEGVGSYEQYF.

This clonotype was counted only a few times. This rearrangement joins TRBV5-1 to TRBJ1-1; no clear D gene. Germline-derived CDR1 and CDR2 are SGHRS and YFSETQ. Trimming left V 4 bases short and J 2 bases short, with 12 bases between. CDR3 size: 14 residues. The CDR3: CASSTGPSNTEAFF. In DNA, the CDR3 is TGCGCCAGCAGCACCGGACCGAGTAACACTGAAGCTTTCTTT.

This sequence joins TRBV6-5 and TRBJ2-3; 8 nucleotides line up with TRBD1. The CDR3 is made up of 14 amino acids. Germline V gene sequence: CDR1 MNHEY, CDR2 SVGAGI. Trimming at V came to 4 bases and at J to 6 bases, leaving 6 bases not matched to a gene. Here the CDR3 DNA reads TGTGCCAGCAGTTCGACAGGGGATCGGGATACGCAGTATTTT. It encodes CASSSTGDRDTQYF.

V usage is TRBV7-3 and J usage is TRBJ2-3, with TRBD2 as a possible D gene (5 bases). Germline V gene data show CDR1 as SGHTA and CDR2 as FQGTGA. The CDR3 covers 12 residues. Trimming removed 5 bases from V and 8 bases from J, with 11 bases in between. CDR3 nucleotide sequence: TGTGCCAGCAGCCAAAACCGGGGTACGCAGTATTTT. This codes for CASSQNRGTQYF.

This clonotype was seen a few times. The chain is built from TRBV12-5 and TRBJ2-5; D is possibly TRBD1 or TRBD2 (6 bases each). Germline CDR1 LGHNT, CDR2 FRNRAP. V shed 6 bases and J shed 5 bases, with 10 bases lying between them. This CDR3 is 12 amino acids long. This chain's CDR3 is CASGGGMETQYF. CDR3 nucleotides: TGTGCTAGTGGAGGGGGGATGGAGACCCAGTACTTC.

The chain joins TRBV29-1 to TRBJ2-7; D perhaps matches TRBD2 (6 bases). The germline V gene has CDR1 SQVTM and CDR2 ANQGSEA. V was shortened by 0 bases and J by 3 bases, with 9 bases between the two germline ends. This CDR3 region has 13 residues. CDR3 in amino acids: CSVEEEGNYEQYF. The CDR3 DNA sequence: TGCAGCGTTGAAGAGGAGGGAAACTACGAGCAGTACTTC.

This chain uses TRBV6-2 or TRBV6-3 with TRBJ2-5; TRBD1 matches at 10 bases. V lost 6 bases and J lost 5; bases outside the gene matches: 9. The CDR3 loop spans 15 amino acids. CDR1 is MNHEY and CDR2 is SVGEGT in the germline V gene. DNA of the CDR3: TGTGCCAGCAGCCACCCGGGACAGGGGTCGGAGACCCAGTACTTC. This codes for CASSHPGQGSETQYF.

The sample holds a few counts of this clonotype. The J gene is TRBJ2-5, the V gene TRBV11-2, with no clear D. Germline V gene sequence: CDR1 SGHAT, CDR2 FQNNGV. Trimming pared 5 bases from V and 4 bases from J, leaving 17 bases between. The CDR3 is made up of 15 amino acids. The CDR3 DNA sequence: TGTGCCAGCAGCCCACTCCGGCCTGTAATAGAGACCCAGTACTTC. Residues: CASSPLRPVIETQYF. Supplemented by reference TRBV11-2 and TRBJ2-5, the full variable domain reads EAGVAQSPRYKIIEKRQSVAFWCNPISGHATLYWYQQILGQGPKLLIQFQNNGVVDDSQLPKDRFSAERLKGVDSTLKIQPAKLEDSAVYLCASSPLRPVIETQYFGPGTRLLVL.